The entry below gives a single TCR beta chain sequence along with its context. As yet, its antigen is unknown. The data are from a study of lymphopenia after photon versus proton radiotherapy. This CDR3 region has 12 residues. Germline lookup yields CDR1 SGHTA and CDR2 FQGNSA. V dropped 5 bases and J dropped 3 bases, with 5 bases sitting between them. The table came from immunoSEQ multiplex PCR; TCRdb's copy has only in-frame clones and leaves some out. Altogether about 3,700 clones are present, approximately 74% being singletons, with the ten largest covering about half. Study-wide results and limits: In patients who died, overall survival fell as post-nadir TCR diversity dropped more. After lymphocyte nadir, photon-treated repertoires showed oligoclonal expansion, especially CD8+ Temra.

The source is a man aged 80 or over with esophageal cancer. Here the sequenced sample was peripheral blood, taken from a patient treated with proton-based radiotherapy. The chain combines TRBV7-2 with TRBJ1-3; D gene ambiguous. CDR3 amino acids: CASSPSGNTIYF. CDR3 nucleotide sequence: TGTGCCAGCAGCCCCAGTGGAAACACCATATATTTT. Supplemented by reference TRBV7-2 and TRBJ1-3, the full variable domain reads GAGVSQSPSNKVTEKGKDVELRCDPISGHTALYWYRQSLGQGLEFLIYFQGNSAPDKSGLPSDRFSAERTGGSVSTLTIQRTQQEDSAVYLCASSPSGNTIYFGEGSWLTVV.